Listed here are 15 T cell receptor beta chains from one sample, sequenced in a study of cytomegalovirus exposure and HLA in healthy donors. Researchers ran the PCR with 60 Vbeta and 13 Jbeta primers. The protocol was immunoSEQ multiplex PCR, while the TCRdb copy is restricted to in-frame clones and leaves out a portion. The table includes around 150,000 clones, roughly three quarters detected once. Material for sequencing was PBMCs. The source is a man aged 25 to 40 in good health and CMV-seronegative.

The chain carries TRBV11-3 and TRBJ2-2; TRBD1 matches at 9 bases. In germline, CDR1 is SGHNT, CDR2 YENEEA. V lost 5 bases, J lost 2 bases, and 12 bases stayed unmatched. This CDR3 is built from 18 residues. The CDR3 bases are TGTGCCAGCAGCCCATATGCTACAGGGGGCGTAAACACCGGGGAGCTGTTTTTT. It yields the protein CASSPYATGGVNTGELFF.

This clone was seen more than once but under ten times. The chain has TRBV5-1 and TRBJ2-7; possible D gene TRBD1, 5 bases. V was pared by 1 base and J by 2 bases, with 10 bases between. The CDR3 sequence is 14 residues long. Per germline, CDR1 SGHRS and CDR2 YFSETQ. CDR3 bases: TGCGCCAGCAGCTTGCTGGACAAAGCCTACGAGCAGTACTTC. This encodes CASSLLDKAYEQYF.

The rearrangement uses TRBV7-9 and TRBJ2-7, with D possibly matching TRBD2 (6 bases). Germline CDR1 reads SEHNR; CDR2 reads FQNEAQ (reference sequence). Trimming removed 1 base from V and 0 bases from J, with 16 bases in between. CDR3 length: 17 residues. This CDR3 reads CASSLEHGGTSSYEQYF. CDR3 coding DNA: TGTGCCAGCAGCTTAGAGCACGGCGGGACCTCCTCCTACGAGCAGTACTTC.

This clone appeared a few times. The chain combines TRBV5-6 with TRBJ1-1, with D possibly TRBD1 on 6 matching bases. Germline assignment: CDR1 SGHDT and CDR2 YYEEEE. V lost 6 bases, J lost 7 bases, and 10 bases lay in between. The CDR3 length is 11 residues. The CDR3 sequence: CASIGQLEAFF. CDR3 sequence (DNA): TGTGCCAGCATCGGACAGCTTGAAGCTTTCTTT.

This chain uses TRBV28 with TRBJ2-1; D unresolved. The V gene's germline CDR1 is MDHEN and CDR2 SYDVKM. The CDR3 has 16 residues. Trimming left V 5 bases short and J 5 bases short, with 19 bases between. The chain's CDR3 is CASSPNLVSLNNEQFF. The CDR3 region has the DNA TGTGCCAGCAGTCCCAATCTAGTTTCCTTGAACAATGAGCAGTTCTTC.

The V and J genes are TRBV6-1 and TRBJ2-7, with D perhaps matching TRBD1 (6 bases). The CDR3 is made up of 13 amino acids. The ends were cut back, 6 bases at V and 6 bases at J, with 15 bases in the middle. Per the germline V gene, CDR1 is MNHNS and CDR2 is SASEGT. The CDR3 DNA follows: TGTGCCAGCAGGCTACACAGGGATCGCGAGCAGTACTTC. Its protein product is CASRLHRDREQYF.

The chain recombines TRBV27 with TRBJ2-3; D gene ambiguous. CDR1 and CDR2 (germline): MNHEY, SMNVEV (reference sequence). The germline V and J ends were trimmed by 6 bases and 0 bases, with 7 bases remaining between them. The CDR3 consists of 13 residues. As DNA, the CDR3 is TGTGCCAGCAGATTGTCTAGCACAGATACGCAGTATTTT. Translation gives CASRLSSTDTQYF.

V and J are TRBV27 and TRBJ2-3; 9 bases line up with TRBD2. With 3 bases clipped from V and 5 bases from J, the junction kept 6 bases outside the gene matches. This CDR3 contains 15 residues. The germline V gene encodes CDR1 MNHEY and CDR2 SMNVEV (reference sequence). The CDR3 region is CASSFLETSGDTQYF. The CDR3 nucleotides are TGTGCCAGCAGTTTCCTCGAGACTAGCGGAGATACGCAGTATTTT.

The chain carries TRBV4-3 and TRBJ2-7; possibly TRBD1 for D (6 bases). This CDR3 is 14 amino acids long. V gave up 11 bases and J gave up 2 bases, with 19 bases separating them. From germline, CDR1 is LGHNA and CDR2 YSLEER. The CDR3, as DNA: TGCGCCGCGAGGCGCAGGGGTGTCACCTACGAGCAGTACTTC. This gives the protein CAARRRGVTYEQYF.

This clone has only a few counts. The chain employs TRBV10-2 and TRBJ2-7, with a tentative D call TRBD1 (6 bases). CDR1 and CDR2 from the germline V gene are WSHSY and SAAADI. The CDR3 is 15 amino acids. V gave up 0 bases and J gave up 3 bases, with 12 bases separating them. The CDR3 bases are TGCGCCAGCAGTGAGTCGGCAGGGGTCTTCTACGAGCAGTACTTC. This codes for CASSESAGVFYEQYF.

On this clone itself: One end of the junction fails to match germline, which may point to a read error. This CDR3 is CSSSRGTAYQPQHF. CDR3 nucleotides: TGTTCCAGCAGCCGCGGGACAGCTTATCAGCCCCAGCATTTT. This chain links TRBV7-9 with TRBJ1-5, with 7 bases identical to TRBD1. Germline V CDR1 and CDR2: SEHNR, FQNEAQ (reference sequence). The CDR3 consists of 14 residues.

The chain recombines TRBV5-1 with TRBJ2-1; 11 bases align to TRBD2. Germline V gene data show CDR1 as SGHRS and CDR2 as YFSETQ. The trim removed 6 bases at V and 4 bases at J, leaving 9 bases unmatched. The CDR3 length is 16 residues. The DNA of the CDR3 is TGCGCCAGCAAATACGCCGGGACTAGCGGATACAATGAGCAGTTCTTC. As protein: CASKYAGTSGYNEQFF.

The CDR3 is CASSPRDRGRTEAFF. Here the CDR3 DNA reads TGTGCCAGCAGCCCTCGGGACAGGGGGAGGACTGAAGCTTTCTTT. The chain combines TRBV7-9 with TRBJ1-1; 11 bases agree with TRBD1. Germline V gene lookup returns CDR1 SEHNR and CDR2 FQNEAQ (reference sequence). With 5 bases clipped from V and 5 bases from J, the junction kept 7 bases outside the gene matches. This CDR3 has 15 residues. The full variable domain, in which reference TRBV7-9 and TRBJ1-1 provide the parts outside the CDR3, is DTGVSQNPRHKITKRGQNVTFRCDPISEHNRLYWYRQTLGQGPEFLTYFQNEAQLEKSRLLSDRFSAERPKGSFSTLEIQRTEQGDSAMYLCASSPRDRGRTEAFFGQGTRLTVV.

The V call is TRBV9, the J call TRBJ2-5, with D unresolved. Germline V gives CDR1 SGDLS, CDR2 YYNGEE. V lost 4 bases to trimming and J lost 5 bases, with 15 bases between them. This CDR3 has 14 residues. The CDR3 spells CASSIGPLRETQYF. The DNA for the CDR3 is TGTGCCAGCAGCATAGGCCCCCTCAGGGAGACCCAGTACTTC.

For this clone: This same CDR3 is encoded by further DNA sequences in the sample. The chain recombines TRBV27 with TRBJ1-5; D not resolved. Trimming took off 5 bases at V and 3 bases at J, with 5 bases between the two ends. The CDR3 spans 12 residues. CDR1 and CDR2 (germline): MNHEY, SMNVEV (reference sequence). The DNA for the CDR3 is TGTGCCAGCAGTCGAGACAATCAGCCCCAGCATTTT. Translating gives CASSRDNQPQHF.